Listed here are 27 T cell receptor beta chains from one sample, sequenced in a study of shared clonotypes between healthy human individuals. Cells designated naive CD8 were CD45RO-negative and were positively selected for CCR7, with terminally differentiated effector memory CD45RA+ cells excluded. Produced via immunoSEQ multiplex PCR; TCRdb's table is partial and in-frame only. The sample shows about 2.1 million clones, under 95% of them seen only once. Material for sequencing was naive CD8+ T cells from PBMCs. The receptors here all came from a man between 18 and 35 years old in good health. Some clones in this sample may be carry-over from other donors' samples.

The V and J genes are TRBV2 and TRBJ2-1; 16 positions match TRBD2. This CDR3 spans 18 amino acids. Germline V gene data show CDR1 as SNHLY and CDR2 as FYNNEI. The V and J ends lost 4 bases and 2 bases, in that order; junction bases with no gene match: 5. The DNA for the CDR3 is TGTGCCAGCAGTGTGGGACTAGCGGGAGGGGGCCCCTACAATGAGCAGTTCTTC. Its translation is CASSVGLAGGGPYNEQFF.

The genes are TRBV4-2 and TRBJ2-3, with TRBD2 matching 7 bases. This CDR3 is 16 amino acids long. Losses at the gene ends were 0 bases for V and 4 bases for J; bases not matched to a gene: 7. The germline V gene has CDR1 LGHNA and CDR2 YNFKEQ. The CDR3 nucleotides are TGTGCCAGCAGCCAAGAAATCTATGCGGGAGCAGATACGCAGTATTTT. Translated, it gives CASSQEIYAGADTQYF.

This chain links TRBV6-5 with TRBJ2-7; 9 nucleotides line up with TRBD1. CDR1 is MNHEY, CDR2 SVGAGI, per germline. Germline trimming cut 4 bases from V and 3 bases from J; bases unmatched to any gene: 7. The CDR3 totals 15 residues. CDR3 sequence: CASSSPGTGYYEQYF. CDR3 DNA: TGTGCCAGCAGTTCCCCCGGGACAGGGTACTACGAGCAGTACTTC.

CDR3 DNA: TGTGCCAGCAGTGTTGACCCGCGGAAGGCTTACGAGCAGTACTTC. Translating it yields CASSVDPRKAYEQYF. This chain connects TRBV6-1 to TRBJ2-7; the D is unclear. V shed 4 bases and J shed 4 bases, with 17 bases lying between them. The CDR3 extends over 15 amino acids. Germline values: CDR1 MNHNS, CDR2 SASEGT.

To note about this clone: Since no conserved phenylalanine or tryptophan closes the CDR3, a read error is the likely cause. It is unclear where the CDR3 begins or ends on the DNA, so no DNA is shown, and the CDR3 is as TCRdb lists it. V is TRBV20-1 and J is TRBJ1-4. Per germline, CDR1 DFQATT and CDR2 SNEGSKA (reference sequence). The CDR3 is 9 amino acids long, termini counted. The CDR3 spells CSAPRPGVG.

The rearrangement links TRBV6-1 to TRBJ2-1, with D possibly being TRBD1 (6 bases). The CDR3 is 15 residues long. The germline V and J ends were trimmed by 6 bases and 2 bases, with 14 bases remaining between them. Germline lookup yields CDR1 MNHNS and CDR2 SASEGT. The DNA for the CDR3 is TGTGCCAGCAGCGCAACAGGGCGGCCCTACAATGAGCAGTTCTTC. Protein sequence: CASSATGRPYNEQFF.

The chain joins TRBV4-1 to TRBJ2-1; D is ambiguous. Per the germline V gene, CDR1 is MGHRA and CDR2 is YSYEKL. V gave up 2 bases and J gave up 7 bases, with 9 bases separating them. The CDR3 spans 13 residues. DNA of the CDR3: TGCGCCAGCAGCCAATACCACGGGAATGAGCAGTTCTTC. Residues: CASSQYHGNEQFF.

CDR3: CASSPDRIYEQYF. In nucleotides, the CDR3 is TGTGCCAGCAGCCCAGACAGAATATACGAGCAGTACTTC. V usage is TRBV4-2 and J usage is TRBJ2-7, with a tentative D call TRBD1 (5 bases). CDR3 length equals 13 residues. Trimming removed 4 bases at V and 4 bases at J, with 11 bases between. Looked up from germline, CDR1 is LGHNA and CDR2 is YNFKEQ.

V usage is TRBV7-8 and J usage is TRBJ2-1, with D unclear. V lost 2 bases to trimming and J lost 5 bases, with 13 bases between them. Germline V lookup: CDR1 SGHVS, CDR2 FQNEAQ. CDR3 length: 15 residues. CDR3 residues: CASSLTSQRHNEQFF. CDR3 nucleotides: TGTGCCAGCAGCTTAACGTCCCAGCGCCACAATGAGCAGTTCTTC.

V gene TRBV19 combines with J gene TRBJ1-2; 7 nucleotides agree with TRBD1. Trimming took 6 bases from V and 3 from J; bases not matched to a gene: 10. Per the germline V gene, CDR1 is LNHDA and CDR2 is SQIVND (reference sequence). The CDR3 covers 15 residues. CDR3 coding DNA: TGTGCCAGTAGCCGCGACCTACAGGGGTACTATGGCTACACCTTC. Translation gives CASSRDLQGYYGYTF. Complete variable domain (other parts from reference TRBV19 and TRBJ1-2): DGGITQSPKYLFRKEGQNVTLSCEQNLNHDAMYWYRQDPGQGLRLIYYSQIVNDFQKGDIAEGYSVSREKKESFPLTVTSAQKNPTAFYLCASSRDLQGYYGYTFGSGTRLTVV.

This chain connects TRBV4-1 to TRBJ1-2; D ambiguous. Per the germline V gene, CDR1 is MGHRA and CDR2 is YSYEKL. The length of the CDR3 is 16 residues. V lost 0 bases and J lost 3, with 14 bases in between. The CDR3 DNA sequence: TGCGCCAGCAGCCAAGATACCGGCCGGATGGACTATGGCTACACCTTC. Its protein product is CASSQDTGRMDYGYTF.

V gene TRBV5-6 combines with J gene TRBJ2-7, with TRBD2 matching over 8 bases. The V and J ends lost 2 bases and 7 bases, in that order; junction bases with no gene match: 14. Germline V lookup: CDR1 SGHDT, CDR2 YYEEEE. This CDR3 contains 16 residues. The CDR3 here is CASSFEETSGSLEQYF. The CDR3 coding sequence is TGTGCCAGCAGCTTTGAGGAAACTAGCGGAAGTCTGGAGCAGTACTTC.

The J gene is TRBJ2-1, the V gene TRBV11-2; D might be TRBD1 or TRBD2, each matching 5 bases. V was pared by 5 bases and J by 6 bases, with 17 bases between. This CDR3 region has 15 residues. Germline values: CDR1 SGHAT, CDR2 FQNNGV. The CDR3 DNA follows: TGTGCCAGCAGCCATCGGGGCACCCAACTCAATGAGCAGTTCTTC. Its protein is CASSHRGTQLNEQFF. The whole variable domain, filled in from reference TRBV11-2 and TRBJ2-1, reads EAGVAQSPRYKIIEKRQSVAFWCNPISGHATLYWYQQILGQGPKLLIQFQNNGVVDDSQLPKDRFSAERLKGVDSTLKIQPAKLEDSAVYLCASSHRGTQLNEQFFGPGTRLTVL.

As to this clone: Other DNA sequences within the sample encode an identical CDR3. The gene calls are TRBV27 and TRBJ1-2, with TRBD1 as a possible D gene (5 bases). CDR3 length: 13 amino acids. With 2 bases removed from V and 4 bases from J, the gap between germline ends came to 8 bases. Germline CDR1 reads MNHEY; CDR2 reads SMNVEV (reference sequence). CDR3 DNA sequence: TGTGCCAGCAGTTTAGGTACAGGCTATGGCTACACCTTC. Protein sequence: CASSLGTGYGYTF.

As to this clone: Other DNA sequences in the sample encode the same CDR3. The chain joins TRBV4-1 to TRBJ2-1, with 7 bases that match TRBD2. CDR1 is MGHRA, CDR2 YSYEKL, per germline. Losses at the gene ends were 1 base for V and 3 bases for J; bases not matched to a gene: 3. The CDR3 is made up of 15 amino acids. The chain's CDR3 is CASSQGLADYNEQFF. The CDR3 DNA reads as TGCGCCAGCAGCCAAGGGCTAGCGGACTACAATGAGCAGTTCTTC.

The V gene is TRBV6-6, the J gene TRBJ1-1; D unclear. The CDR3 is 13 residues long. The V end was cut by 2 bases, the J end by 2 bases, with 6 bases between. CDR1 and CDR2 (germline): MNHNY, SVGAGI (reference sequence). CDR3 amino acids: CASSYVENTEAFF. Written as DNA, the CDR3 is TGTGCCAGCAGTTACGTCGAAAACACTGAAGCTTTCTTT.

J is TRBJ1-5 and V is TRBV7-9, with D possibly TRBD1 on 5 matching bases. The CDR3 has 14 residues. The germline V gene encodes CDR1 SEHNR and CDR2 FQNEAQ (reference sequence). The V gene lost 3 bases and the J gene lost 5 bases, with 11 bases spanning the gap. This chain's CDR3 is CASSFDSGHQPQHF. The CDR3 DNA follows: TGTGCCAGCAGCTTCGACAGCGGCCATCAGCCCCAGCATTTT.

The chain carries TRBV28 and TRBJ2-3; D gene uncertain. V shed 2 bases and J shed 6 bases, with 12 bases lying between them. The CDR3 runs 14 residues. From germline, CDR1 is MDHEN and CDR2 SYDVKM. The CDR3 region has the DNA TGTGCCAGCAGTTTAAGGCTAGTTTGGGATACGCAGTATTTT. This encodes CASSLRLVWDTQYF.

The CDR3 sequence is CASSLSGGSEQYF. Here the CDR3 DNA reads TGTGCCAGCAGTCTTTCAGGGGGCTCTGAGCAGTACTTC. The chain carries TRBV28 and TRBJ2-7; 8 bases match TRBD1. V lost 5 bases, J lost 7 bases, and 7 bases stayed unmatched. CDR3 length: 13 residues. The germline V gene encodes CDR1 MDHEN and CDR2 SYDVKM.

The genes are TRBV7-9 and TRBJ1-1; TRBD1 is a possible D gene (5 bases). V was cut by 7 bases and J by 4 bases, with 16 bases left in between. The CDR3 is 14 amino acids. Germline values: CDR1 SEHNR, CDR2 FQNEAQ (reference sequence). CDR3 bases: TGTGCCAGCATTTCTGCGGGGCGGGGCACTGAAGCTTTCTTT. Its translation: CASISAGRGTEAFF. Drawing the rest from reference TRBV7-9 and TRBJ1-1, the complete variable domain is DTGVSQNPRHKITKRGQNVTFRCDPISEHNRLYWYRQTLGQGPEFLTYFQNEAQLEKSRLLSDRFSAERPKGSFSTLEIQRTEQGDSAMYLCASISAGRGTEAFFGQGTRLTVV.

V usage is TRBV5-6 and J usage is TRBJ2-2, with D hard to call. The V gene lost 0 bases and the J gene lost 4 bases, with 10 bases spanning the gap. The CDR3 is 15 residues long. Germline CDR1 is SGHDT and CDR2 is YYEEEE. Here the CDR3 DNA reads TGTGCCAGCAGCTTGGGGTGGAGACCCACCGGGGAGCTGTTTTTT. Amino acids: CASSLGWRPTGELFF.

The chain's CDR3 is CASSPGSRQYF. The CDR3 region has the DNA TGTGCCAGCAGCCCAGGTAGTAGGCAGTATTTT. This chain links TRBV28 with TRBJ2-3; no clear D gene. Germline CDR1 is MDHEN and CDR2 is SYDVKM. Trimming stripped 6 bases from V and 11 bases from J, with 12 bases between. The CDR3 runs to 11 residues.

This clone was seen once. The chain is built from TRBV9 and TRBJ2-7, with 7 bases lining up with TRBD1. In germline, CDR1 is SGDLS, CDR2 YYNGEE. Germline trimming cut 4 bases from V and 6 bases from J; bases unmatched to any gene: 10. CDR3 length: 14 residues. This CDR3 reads CASSPPDRAGEQYF. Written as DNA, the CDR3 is TGTGCCAGCAGCCCCCCAGACAGGGCTGGCGAGCAGTACTTC.

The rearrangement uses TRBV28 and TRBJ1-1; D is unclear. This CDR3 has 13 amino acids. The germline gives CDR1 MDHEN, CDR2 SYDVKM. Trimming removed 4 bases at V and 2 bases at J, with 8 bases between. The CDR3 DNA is TGTGCCAGCAGTTCCTTATCCAACACTGAAGCTTTCTTT. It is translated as CASSSLSNTEAFF.

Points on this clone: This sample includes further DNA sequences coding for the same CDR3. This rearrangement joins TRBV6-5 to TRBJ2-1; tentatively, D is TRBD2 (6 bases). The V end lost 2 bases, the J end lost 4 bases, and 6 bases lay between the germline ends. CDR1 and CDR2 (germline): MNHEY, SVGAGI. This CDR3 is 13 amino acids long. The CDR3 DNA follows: TGTGCCAGCAGTTACGGGGGGTACAATGAGCAGTTCTTC. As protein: CASSYGGYNEQFF.

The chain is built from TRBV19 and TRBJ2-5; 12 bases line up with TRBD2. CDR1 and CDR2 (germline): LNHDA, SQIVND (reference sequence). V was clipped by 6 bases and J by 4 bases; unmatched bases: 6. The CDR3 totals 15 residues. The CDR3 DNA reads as TGTGCCAGTAGCCTAGCGGGGGGGCGACGAGAGACCCAGTACTTC. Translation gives CASSLAGGRRETQYF.

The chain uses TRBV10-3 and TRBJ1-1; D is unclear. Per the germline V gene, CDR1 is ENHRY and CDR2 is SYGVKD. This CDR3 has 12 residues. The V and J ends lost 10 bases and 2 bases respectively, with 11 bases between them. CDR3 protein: CATNGLNTEAFF. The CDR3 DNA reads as TGTGCCACAAACGGGTTAAACACTGAAGCTTTCTTT.